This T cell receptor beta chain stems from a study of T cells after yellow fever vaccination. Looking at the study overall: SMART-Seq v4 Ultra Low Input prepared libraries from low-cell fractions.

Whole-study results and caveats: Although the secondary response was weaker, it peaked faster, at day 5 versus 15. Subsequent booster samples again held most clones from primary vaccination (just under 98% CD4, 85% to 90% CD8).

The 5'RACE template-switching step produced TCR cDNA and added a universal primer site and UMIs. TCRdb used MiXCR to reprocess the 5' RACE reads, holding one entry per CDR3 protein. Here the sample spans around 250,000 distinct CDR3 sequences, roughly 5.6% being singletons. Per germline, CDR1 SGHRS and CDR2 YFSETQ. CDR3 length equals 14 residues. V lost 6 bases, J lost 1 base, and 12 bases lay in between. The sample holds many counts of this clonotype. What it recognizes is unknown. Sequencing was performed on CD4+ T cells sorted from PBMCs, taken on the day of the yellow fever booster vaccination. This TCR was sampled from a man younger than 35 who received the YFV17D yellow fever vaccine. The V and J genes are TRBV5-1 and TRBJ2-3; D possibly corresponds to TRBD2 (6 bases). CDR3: CASTLARGTDTQYF. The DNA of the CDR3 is TGCGCCAGCACTCTAGCGCGCGGCACAGATACGCAGTATTTT. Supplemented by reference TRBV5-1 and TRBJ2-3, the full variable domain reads KAGVTQTPRYLIKTRGQQVTLSCSPISGHRSVSWYQQTPGQGLQFLFEYFSETQRNKGNFPGRFSGRQFSNSRSEMNVSTLELGDSALYLCASTLARGTDTQYFGPGTRLTVL.